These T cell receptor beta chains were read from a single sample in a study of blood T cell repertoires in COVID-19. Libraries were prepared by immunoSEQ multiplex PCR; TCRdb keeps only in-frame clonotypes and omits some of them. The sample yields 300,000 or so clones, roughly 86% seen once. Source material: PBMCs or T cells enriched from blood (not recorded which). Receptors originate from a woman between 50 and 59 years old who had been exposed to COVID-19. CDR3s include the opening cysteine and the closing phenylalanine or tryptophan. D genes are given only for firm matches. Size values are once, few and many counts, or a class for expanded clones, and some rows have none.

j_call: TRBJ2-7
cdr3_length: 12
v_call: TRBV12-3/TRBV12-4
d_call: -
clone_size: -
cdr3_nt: TGTGCCAGCGCCCCCGACAGTTACGAGCAGTACTTC
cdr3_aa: CASAPDSYEQYF

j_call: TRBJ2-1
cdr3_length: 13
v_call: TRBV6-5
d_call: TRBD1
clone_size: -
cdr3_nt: TGTGCCAGCAGGACAGGGTTGATTAATGAGCAGTTCTTC
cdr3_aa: CASRTGLINEQFF

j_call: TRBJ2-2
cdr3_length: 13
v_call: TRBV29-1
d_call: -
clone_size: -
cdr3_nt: TGCAGCGTTGAAGTCCGGAACACCGGGGAGCTGTTTTTT
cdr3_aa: CSVEVRNTGELFF

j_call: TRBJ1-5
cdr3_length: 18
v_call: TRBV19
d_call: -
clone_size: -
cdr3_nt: TGTGCCTCGAGGGGGAAGGGCCCTTCGCTTGAGTATTATCAGCCCCAGCATTTT
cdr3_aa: CASRGKGPSLEYYQPQHF

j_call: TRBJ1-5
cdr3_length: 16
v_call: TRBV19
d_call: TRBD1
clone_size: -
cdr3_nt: TGTGCCAGTAGTCTGGAGATGGGACAGGGAACCCAGCCCCAGCATTTT
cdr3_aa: CASSLEMGQGTQPQHF

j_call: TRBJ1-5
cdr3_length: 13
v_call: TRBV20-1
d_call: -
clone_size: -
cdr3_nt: TGCAGTGCTAGTCGGCCAGGGAATCAGCCCCAGCATTTT
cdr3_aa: CSASRPGNQPQHF

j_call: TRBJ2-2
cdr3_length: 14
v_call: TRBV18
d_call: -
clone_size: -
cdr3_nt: TGTGCCAGCTCACCTGCGGCTGCCACCGGGGAGCTGTTTTTT
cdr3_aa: CASSPAAATGELFF

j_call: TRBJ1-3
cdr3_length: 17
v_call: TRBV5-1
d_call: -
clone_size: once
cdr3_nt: TGCGCCAGCAGCCCGAGATACCAGGCCAACTCTGGAAACACCATATATTTT
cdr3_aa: CASSPRYQANSGNTIYF

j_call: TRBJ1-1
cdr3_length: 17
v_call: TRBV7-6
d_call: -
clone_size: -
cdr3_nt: TGTGCCAGCAGCTTGGCTTCTCACCGGGGGGGGAACACTGAAGCTTTCTTT
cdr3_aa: CASSLASHRGGNTEAFF

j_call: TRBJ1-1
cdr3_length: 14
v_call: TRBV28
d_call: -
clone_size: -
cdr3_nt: TGTGCCAGCGGGTTGGTACAGACGAACACTGAAGCTTTCTTT
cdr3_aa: CASGLVQTNTEAFF

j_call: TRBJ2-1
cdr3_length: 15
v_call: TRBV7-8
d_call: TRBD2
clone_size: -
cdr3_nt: TGTGCCAGCAGCTCGGGACTAGCGGGCCAGGGTGGGCAGTTCTTC
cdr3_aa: CASSSGLAGQGGQFF

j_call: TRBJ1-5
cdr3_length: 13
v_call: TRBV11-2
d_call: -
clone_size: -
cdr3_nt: TGTGCCAGCAGCTTTGCGGAGTATCAGCCCCAGCATTTT
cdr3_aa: CASSFAEYQPQHF

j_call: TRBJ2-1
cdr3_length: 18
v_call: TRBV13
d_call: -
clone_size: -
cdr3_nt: TGTGCCAGCAGCTTAACCAGGGAAGAGAGGAGCTCCTACAATGAGCAGTTCTTC
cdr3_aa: CASSLTREERSSYNEQFF

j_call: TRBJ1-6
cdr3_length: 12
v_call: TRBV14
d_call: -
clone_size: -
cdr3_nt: TGTGCCAGCAGCGGTCGGAATTCACCCCTCCACTTT
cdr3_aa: CASSGRNSPLHF

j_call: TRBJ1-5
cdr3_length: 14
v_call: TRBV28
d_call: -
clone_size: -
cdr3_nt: TGTGCCAGCAGTTTCCGGTATAGCAATCAGCCCCAGCATTTT
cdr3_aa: CASSFRYSNQPQHF

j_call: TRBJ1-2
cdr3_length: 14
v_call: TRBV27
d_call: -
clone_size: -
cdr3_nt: TGTGCCAGCAGTCCGAGACAGGCCCTGGAGAGCTACACCTTC
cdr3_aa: CASSPRQALESYTF

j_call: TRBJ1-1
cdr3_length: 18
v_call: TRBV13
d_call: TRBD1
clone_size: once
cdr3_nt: TGTGCCAGCAGCCGGATCCGGGACAGGGTTTCCGTGAACACTGAAGCTTTCTTT
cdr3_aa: CASSRIRDRVSVNTEAFF

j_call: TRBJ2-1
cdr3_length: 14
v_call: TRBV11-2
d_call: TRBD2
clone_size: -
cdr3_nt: TGTGCCAGCAGCCGGACTAGCGGGGGGATCGAGCAGTTCTTC
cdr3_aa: CASSRTSGGIEQFF

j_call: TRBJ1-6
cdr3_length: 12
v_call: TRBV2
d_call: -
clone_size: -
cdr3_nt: TGTGCCAGCAGGGGCCTGACGGCACCCCTCCACTTT
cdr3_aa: CASRGLTAPLHF

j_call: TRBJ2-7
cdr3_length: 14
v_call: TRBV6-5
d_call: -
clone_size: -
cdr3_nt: TGTGCCAGCAGTACCACAGGGATTGTACGCGAGCAGTACTTC
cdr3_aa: CASSTTGIVREQYF

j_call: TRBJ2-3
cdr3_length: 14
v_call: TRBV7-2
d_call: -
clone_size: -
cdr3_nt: TGTGCCAGCAGCTTAGGACTAGTCCCAGATACGCAGTATTTT
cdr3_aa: CASSLGLVPDTQYF

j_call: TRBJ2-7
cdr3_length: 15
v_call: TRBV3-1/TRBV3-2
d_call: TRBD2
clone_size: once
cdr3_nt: TGTGCCAGCAGCCAAGTGACGGGGGGTCCCTACGAGCAGTACTTC
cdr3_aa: CASSQVTGGPYEQYF

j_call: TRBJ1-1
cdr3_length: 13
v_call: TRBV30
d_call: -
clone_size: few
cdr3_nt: TGTGCCTGGAACCCAGGGATGAACACTGAAGCTTTCTTT
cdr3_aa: CAWNPGMNTEAFF

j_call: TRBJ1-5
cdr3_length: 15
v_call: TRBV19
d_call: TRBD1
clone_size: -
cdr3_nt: TGTGCCAGTAGTAGAGGGACAGATTACAATCAGCCCCAGCATTTT
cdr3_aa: CASSRGTDYNQPQHF

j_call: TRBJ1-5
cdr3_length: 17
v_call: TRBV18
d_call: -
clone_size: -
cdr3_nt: TGTGCCAGCTCACCACCCCCGACAAGATATAGCAATCAGCCCCAGCATTTT
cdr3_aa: CASSPPPTRYSNQPQHF

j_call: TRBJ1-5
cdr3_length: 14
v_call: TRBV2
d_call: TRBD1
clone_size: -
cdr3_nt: TGTGCCAGCAGTGAACAACAGGGGGATCAGCCCCAGCATTTT
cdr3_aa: CASSEQQGDQPQHF

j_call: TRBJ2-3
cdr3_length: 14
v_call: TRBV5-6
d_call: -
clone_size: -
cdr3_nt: TGTGCCAGCAGGGGGCCGGGTAGCACAGATACGCAGTATTTT
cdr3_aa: CASRGPGSTDTQYF

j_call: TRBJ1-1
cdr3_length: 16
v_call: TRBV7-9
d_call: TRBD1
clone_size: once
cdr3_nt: TGTGCCAGCAGCCCCCGGGGACAGGGGGCGATCACTGAAGCTTTCTTT
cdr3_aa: CASSPRGQGAITEAFF

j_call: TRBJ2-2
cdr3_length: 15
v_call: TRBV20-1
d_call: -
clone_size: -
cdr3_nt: TGCAGTGCTAGTGGAGCGGTAAATCGGGCCGGGGAGCTGTTTTTT
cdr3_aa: CSASGAVNRAGELFF

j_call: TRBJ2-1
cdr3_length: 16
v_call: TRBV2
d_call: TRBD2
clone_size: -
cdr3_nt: TGTGCCAGCAGTGACGTTTGGACTAGCTCCTACAATGAGCAGTTCTTC
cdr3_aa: CASSDVWTSSYNEQFF

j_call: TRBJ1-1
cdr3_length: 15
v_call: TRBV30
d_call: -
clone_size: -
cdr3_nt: TGTGCCTGGAGGGCAGAAGGAGGTCTGACCACTGAAGCTTTCTTT
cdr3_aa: CAWRAEGGLTTEAFF

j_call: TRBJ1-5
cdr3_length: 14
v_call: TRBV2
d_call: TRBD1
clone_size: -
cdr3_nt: TGTGCCAGCAGTGGGACAGGGGGCGGACAGCCCCAGCATTTT
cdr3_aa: CASSGTGGGQPQHF

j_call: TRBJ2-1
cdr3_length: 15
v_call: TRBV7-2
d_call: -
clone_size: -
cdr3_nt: TGTGCCAGCAGCTTATGGGTGGGGGCTGGAAATGAGCAGTTCTTC
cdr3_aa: CASSLWVGAGNEQFF

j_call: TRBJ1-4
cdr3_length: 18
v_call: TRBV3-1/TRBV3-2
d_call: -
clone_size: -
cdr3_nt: TGTGCCAGCAGCCAAGTATCCAGAAGGAGGGCAACTAATGAAAAACTGTTTTTT
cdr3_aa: CASSQVSRRRATNEKLFF

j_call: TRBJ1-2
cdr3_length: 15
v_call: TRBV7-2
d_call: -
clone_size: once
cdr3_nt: TGTGCCAGCAGCTTAGTCGGGCAGGGATTCTATGGCTACACCTTC
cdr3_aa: CASSLVGQGFYGYTF

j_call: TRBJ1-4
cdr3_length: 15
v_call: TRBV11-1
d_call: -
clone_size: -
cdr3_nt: TGTGCCAGCAGCTTGAGGTTTGATGGGAATGAAAAACTGTTTTTT
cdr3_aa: CASSLRFDGNEKLFF

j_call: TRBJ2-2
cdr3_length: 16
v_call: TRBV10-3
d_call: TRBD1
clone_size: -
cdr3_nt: TGTGCCATCATGGGGACAGGGGGAAGGAACACCGGGGAGCTGTTTTTT
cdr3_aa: CAIMGTGGRNTGELFF

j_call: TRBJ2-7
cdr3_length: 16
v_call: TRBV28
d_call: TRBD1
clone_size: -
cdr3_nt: TGTGCCAGCAGGACAGAGGGGGCGCAAAGGGGGCTCGAGCAGTACTTC
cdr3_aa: CASRTEGAQRGLEQYF

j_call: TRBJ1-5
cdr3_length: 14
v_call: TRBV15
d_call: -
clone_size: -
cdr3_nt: TGTGCCACCAGCAGAGATGCGGCGAGCCAGCCCCAGCATTTT
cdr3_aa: CATSRDAASQPQHF

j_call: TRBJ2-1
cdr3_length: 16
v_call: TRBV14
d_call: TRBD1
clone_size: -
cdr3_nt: TGTGCCAGCAGCCAAGATCAAGGGACAGGGTTCGATGAGCAGTTCTTC
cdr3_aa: CASSQDQGTGFDEQFF

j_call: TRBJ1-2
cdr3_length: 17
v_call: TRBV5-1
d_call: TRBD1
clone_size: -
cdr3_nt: TGCGCCAGCAGCTTGGATGTGAGAGGGACAGGGGGCGCTGGCTACACCTTC
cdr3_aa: CASSLDVRGTGGAGYTF

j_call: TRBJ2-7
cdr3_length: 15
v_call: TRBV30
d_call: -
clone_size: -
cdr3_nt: TGTGCCTGGAGGATCACAGGGATCCTATCCTACGAGCAGTACTTC
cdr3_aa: CAWRITGILSYEQYF

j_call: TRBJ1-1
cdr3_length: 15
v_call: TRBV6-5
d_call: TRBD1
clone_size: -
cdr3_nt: TGTGCCAGCAGTACCCATTCCGGACAGGGGTACAAAGCTTTCTTT
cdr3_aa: CASSTHSGQGYKAFF

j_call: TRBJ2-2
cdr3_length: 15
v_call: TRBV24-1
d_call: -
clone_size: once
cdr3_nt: TGTGCCACCAGTGATCAGGCTCGGCGGGCCGGGGAGCTGTTTTTT
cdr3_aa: CATSDQARRAGELFF

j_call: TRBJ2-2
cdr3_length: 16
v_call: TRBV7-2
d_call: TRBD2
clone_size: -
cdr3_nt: TGTGCCAGCAGCTTAGCTAGCGGGGGGGTTACCGGGGAGCTGTTTTTT
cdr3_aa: CASSLASGGVTGELFF

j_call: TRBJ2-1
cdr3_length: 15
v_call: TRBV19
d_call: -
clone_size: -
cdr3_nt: TGTGCCAGTAGTATAGTCGGCGGAATTTACAATGAGCAGTTCTTC
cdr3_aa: CASSIVGGIYNEQFF

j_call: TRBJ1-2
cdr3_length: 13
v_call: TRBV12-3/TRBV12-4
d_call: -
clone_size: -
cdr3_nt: TGTGCCAGCAGTTTTCTAGAGAACTATGGCTACACCTTC
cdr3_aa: CASSFLENYGYTF

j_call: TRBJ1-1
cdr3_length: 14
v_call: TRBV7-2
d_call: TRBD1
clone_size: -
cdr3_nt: TGTGCCAGCAGCAATAGACAGGGAATGACTGAAGCTTTCTTT
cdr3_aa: CASSNRQGMTEAFF

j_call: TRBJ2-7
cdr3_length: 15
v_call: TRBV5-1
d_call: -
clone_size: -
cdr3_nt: TGCGCCAGCAGCTTCTGGCGGGGAGGTGATTACGAGCAGTACTTC
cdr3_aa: CASSFWRGGDYEQYF

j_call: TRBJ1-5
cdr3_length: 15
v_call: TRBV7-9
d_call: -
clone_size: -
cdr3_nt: TGTGCCAGCAGCTCGGGGGGGTCGAGCAATCAGCCCCAGCATTTT
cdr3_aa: CASSSGGSSNQPQHF

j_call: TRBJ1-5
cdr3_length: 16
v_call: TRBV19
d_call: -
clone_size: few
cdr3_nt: TGTGCCAGTAGTATAGTGCCCTACCTAAGCAATCAGCCCCAGCATTTT
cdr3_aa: CASSIVPYLSNQPQHF

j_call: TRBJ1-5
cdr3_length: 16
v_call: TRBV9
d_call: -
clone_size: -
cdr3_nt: TGTGCCAGCAGCGGCCAAGGGAACCGCGCGGGTCAGCCCCAGCATTTT
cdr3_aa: CASSGQGNRAGQPQHF

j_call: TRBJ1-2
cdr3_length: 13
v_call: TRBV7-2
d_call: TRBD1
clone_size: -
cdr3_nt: TGTGCCAGCAGCTTCAGGGGGTCGAGTGGCTACACCTTC
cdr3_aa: CASSFRGSSGYTF

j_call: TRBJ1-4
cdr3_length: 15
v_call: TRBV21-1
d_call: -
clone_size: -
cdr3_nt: TGTGCCGCCGAGGGGGGGCGGGGAACTAATGAAAAACTGTTTTTT
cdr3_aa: CAAEGGRGTNEKLFF

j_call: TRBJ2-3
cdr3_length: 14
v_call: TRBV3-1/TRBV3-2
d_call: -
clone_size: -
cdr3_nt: TGTGCCAGCAGCCATGGCGGTCCGAGGGATACGCAGTATTTT
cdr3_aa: CASSHGGPRDTQYF